This TCR beta chain derives from a study of cytomegalovirus exposure and HLA in healthy donors. Study findings and constraints: In a later analysis, CMV-associated beta chains were mostly HLA-associated, it appeared.

About this clone itself: Its antigen is not identified. The identical CDR3 is also encoded by other nucleotide sequences in the sample.

V was shortened by 6 bases and J by 0 bases, with 8 bases between the two germline ends. This CDR3 region has 13 residues. Germline V lookup: CDR1 KGHSH, CDR2 LQKENI. The PCR contained 60 Vbeta and 13 Jbeta primers. Repertoires were generated with immunoSEQ multiplex PCR, while TCRdb's copy carries only in-frame clones and drops some. In the table there are 90,000 to 100,000 clones, 65% to 80% of which are singletons. The sequence was obtained from a man aged 35 to 55 in good health and CMV-seropositive. The V gene is TRBV18, the J gene TRBJ1-1, with a possible D match to TRBD1 (5 bases). Source material: PBMCs. The CDR3 is CASSREMNTEAFF. For the CDR3, the DNA is TGTGCCAGCTCCAGGGAAATGAACACTGAAGCTTTCTTT.